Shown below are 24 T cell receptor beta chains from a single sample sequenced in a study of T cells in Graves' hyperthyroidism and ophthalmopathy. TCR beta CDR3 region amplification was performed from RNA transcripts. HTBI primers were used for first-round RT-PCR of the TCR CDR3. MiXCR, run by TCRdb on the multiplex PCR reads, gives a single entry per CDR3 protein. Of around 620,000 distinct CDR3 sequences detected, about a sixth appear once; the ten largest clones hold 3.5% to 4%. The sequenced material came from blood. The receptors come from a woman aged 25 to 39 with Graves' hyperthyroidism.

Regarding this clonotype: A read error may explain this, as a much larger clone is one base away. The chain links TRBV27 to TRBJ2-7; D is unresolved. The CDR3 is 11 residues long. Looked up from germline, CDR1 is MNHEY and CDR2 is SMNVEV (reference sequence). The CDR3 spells CARSTSYEQYF. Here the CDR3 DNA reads TGTGCCCGCAGTACCTCCTACGAGCAGTACTTC.

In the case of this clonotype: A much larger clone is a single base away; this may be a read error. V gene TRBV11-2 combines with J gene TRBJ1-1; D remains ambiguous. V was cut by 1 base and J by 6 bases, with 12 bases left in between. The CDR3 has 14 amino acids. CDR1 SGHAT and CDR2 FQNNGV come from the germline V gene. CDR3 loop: CASSLGGESSEAFF. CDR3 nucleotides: TGTGCCAGCAGCTTAGGAGGCGAAAGCTCTGAAGCTTTCTTT.

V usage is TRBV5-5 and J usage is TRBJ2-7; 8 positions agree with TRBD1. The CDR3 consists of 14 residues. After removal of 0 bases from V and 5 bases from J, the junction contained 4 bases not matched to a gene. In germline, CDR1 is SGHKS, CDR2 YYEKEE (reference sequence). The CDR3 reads CASSLGTGRDEQYF. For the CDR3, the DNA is TGTGCCAGCAGCTTGGGGACAGGGAGAGACGAGCAGTACTTC.

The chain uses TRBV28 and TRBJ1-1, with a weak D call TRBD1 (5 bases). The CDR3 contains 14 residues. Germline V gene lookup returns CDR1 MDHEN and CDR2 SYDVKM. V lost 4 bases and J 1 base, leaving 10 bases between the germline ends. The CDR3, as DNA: TGTGCCAGCAGTTCGGGGGGTGAGAACACTGAAGCTTTCTTT. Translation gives CASSSGGENTEAFF.

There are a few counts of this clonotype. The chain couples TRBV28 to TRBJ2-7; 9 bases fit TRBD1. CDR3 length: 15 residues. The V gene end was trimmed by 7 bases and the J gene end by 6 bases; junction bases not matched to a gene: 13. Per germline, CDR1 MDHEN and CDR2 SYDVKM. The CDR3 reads CASKGAGTGSFEQYF. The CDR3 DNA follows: TGTGCCAGCAAGGGGGCCGGGACAGGGTCTTTCGAGCAGTACTTC.

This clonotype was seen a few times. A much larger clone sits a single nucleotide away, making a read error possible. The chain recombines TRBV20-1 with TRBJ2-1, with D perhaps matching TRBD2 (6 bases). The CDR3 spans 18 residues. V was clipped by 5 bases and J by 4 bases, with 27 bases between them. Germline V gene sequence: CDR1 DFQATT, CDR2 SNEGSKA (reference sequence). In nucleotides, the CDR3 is TGCAGTGCTTCATGTCTCCCTCGGGAGACCCGACGATACAATGAGCAGTTCTTC. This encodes CSASCLPRETRRYNEQFF.

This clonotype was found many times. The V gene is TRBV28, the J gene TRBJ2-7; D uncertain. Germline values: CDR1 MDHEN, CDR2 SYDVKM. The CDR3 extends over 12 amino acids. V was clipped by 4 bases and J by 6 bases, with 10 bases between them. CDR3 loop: CASSSGRSEQYF. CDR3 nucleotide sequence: TGTGCCAGCAGTTCCGGACGTTCCGAGCAGTACTTC.

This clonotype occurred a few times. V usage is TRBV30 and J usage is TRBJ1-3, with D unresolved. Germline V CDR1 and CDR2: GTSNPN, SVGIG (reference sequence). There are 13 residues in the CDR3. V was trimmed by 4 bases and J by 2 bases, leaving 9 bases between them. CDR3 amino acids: CAWKLKAGNTIYF. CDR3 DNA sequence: TGTGCCTGGAAATTGAAAGCTGGAAACACCATATATTTT.

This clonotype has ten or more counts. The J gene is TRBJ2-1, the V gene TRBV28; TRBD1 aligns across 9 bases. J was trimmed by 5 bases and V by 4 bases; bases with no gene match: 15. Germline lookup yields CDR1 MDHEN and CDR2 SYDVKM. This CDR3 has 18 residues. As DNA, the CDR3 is TGTGCCAGCAGTTCGTTTTCGGGACAGGGAGATTTGGACAATGAGCAGTTCTTC. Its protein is CASSSFSGQGDLDNEQFF. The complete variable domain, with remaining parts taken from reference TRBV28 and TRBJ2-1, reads DVKVTQSSRYLVKRTGEKVFLECVQDMDHENMFWYRQDPGLGLRLIYFSYDVKMKEKGDIPEGYSVSREKKERFSLILESASTNQTSMYLCASSSFSGQGDLDNEQFFGPGTRLTVL.

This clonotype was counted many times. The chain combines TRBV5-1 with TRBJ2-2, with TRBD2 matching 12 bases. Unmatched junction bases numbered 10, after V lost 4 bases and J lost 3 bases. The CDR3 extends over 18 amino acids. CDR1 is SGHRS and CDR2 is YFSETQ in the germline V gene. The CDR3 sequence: CASSRTTSGSVDTGELFF. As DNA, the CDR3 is TGCGCCAGCAGCCGAACGACTAGCGGGAGTGTCGACACCGGGGAGCTGTTTTTT.

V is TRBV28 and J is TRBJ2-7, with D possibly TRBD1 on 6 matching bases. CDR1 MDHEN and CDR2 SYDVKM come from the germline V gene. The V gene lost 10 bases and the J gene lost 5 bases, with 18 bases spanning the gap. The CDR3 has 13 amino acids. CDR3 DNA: TGTGCCACGACCCCCGGACAGTTCCACGAGCAGTACTTC. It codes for CATTPGQFHEQYF.

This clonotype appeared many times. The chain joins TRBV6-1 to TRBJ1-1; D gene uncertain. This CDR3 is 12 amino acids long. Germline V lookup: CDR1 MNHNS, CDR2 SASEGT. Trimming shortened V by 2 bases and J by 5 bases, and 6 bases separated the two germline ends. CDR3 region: CASSEPPTEAFF. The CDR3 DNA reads TGTGCCAGCAGTGAACCCCCTACTGAAGCTTTCTTT.

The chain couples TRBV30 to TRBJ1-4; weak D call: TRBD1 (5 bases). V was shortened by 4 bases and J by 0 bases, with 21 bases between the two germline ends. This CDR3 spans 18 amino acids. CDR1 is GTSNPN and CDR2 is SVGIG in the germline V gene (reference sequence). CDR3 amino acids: CAWTTKWGVSATNEKLFF. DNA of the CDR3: TGTGCCTGGACCACTAAATGGGGGGTTAGCGCAACTAATGAAAAACTGTTTTTT. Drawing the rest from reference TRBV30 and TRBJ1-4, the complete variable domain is SQTIHQWPATLVQPVGSPLSLECTVEGTSNPNLYWYRQAAGRGLQLLFYSVGIGQISSEVPQNLSASRPQDRQFILSSKKLLLSDSGFYLCAWTTKWGVSATNEKLFFGSGTQLSVL.

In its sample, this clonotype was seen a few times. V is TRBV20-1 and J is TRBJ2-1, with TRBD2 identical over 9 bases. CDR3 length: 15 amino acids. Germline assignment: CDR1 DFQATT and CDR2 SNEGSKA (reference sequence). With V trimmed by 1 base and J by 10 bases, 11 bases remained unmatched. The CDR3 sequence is CSARGTGGRAREQFF. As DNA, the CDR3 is TGCAGTGCTAGAGGGACGGGCGGGAGGGCCAGGGAGCAGTTCTTC.

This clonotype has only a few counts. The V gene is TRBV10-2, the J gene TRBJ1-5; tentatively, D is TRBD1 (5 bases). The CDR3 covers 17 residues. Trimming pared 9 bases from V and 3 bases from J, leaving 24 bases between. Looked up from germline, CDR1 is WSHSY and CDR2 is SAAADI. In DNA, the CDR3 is TGCGCCAGTTCTAGAACCTACAGGCGGTCGGTCAATCAGCCCCAGCATTTT. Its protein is CASSRTYRRSVNQPQHF.

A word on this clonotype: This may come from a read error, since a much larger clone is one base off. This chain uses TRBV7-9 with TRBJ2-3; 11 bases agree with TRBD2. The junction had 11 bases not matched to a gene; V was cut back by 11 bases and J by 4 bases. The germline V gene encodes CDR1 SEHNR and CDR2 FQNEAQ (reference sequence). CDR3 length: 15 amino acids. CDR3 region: CAATNLAGGADTQYF. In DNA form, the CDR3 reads TGTGCCGCCACAAACCTAGCGGGAGGCGCAGATACGCAGTATTTT.

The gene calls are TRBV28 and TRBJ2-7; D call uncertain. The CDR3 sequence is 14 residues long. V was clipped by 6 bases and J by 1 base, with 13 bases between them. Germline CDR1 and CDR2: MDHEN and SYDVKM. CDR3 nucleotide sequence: TGTGCCAGCAGCAACAATCTCGGATCCTACGAGCAGTACTTC. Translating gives CASSNNLGSYEQYF.

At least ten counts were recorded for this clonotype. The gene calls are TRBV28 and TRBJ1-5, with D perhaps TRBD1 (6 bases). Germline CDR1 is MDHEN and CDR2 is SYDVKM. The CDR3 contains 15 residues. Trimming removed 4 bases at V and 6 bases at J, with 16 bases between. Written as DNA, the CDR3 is TGTGCCAGCAGTTCGCTGGGGGGCTATGCTCAGCCCCAGCATTTT. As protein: CASSSLGGYAQPQHF.

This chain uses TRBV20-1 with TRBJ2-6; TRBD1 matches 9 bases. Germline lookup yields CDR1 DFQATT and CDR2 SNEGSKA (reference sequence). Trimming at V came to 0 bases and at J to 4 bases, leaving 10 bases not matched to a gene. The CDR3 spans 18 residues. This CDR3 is CSARDYRGQGTGANVLTF. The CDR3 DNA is TGCAGTGCTAGAGATTACCGTGGACAGGGGACCGGGGCCAACGTCCTGACTTTC.

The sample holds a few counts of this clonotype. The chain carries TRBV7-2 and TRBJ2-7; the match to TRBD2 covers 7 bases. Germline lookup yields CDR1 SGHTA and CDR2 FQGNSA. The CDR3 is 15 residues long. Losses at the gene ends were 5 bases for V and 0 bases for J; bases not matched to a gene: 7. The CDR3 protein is CASSARRESSYEQYF. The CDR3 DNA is TGTGCCAGCAGCGCGCGGCGGGAGTCCTCCTACGAGCAGTACTTC.

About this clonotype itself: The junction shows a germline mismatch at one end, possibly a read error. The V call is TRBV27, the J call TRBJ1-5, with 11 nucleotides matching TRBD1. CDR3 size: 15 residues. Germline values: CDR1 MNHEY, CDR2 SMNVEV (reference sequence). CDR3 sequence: CASSPGTGGNQSQHF. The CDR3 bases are TGTGCCAGCAGTCCTGGGACAGGGGGAAATCAGTCCCAGCATTTT.

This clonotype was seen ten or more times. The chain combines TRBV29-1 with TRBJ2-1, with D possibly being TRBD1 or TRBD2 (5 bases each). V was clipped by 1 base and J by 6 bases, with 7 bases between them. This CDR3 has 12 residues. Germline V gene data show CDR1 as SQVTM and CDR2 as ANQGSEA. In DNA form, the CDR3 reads TGCAGCGTTGAAGGGGGGAGCAATGAGCAGTTCTTC. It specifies CSVEGGSNEQFF.

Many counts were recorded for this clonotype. The CDR3 nucleotides read TGTGCCAGCAGTCTAGGGACTAGCGGGAGAAACACAGATACGCAGTATTTT. This encodes CASSLGTSGRNTDTQYF. This chain links TRBV28 with TRBJ2-3; 14 bases fit TRBD2. The CDR3 has 17 residues. The germline CDR1 and CDR2 sequences are MDHEN and SYDVKM. V trimming: 5 bases; J trimming: 2 bases; junction bases outside the gene matches: 6.

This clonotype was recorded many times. CDR3 region: CASSPRGLSYEQYF. In nucleotides, the CDR3 is TGTGCCAGCAGCCCCAGGGGATTATCCTACGAGCAGTACTTC. The J gene is TRBJ2-7, the V gene TRBV28, with D possibly matching TRBD1 (6 bases). CDR1 and CDR2 (germline): MDHEN, SYDVKM. The CDR3 loop spans 14 amino acids. V lost 6 bases and J lost 1, with 13 bases in between. The full variable domain, its missing parts supplied by reference TRBV28 and TRBJ2-7, is DVKVTQSSRYLVKRTGEKVFLECVQDMDHENMFWYRQDPGLGLRLIYFSYDVKMKEKGDIPEGYSVSREKKERFSLILESASTNQTSMYLCASSPRGLSYEQYFGPGTRLTVT.